This entry lists 21 T cell receptor beta chains sequenced from one sample in a study of cytomegalovirus exposure and HLA in healthy donors. Primers included in the PCR were 60 Vbeta and 13 Jbeta primers. Sequenced by immunoSEQ multiplex PCR; TCRdb stores in-frame clones only, minus some. In the table there are some 190,000 clones, about 86% of which are singletons. The sample taken for sequencing was PBMCs. The receptors here all came from a man aged 35-49 years in good health and CMV-seropositive.

This chain joins TRBV11-2 and TRBJ2-3; 8 bases fit TRBD2. The V gene's germline CDR1 is SGHAT and CDR2 FQNNGV. The V and J ends lost 1 base and 14 bases, in that order; junction bases with no gene match: 8. The CDR3 length is 13 residues. The CDR3 DNA follows: TGTGCCAGCAGCTTAGCGGGGGGGCGGGGTGGGTATTTT. Its protein is CASSLAGGRGGYF.

V gene TRBV19 combines with J gene TRBJ1-5; 12 nucleotides align to TRBD1. Losses at the gene ends were 8 bases for V and 6 bases for J; bases not matched to a gene: 5. Per germline, CDR1 LNHDA and CDR2 SQIVND (reference sequence). The CDR3 totals 14 residues. This chain's CDR3 is CASSGTGGFQPQHF. In nucleotides, the CDR3 is TGTGCCAGTTCCGGGACAGGGGGCTTTCAGCCCCAGCATTTT.

This rearrangement joins TRBV7-6 to TRBJ1-4, with D possibly being TRBD1 (5 bases). Germline V gives CDR1 SGHVS, CDR2 FNYEAQ. The CDR3 sequence is 16 residues long. V gave up 4 bases and J gave up 0 bases, with 12 bases separating them. CDR3 DNA: TGTGCCAGCAGCTCCGTAGGGGCTGCAACTAATGAAAAACTGTTTTTT. It codes for CASSSVGAATNEKLFF.

This sequence joins TRBV2 and TRBJ2-7; tentatively, D is TRBD2 (6 bases). V lost 7 bases and J lost 0, with 19 bases in between. The length of the CDR3 is 16 residues. Germline CDR1 SNHLY, CDR2 FYNNEI. CDR3 sequence: CASIRGADYPSYEQYF. The CDR3 region has the DNA TGTGCCAGCATAAGAGGTGCGGACTACCCCTCCTACGAGCAGTACTTC. The entire variable domain, with the rest obtained from reference TRBV2 and TRBJ2-7, is as follows: EPEVTQTPSHQVTQMGQEVILRCVPISNHLYFYWYRQILGQKVEFLVSFYNNEISEKSEIFDDQFSVERPDGSNFTLKIRSTKLEDSAMYFCASIRGADYPSYEQYFGPGTRLTVT.

This chain connects TRBV7-2 to TRBJ2-2; maybe TRBD1 (5 bases). Trimming stripped 2 bases from V and 5 bases from J, with 15 bases between. From germline, CDR1 is SGHTA and CDR2 FQGNSA. The CDR3 sequence is 16 residues long. The CDR3 loop reads CASSLRLGPATGELFF. CDR3 in DNA: TGTGCCAGCAGCTTAAGGTTGGGGCCCGCGACCGGGGAGCTGTTTTTT.

The CDR3 region is CASSPGTSAVHEQFF. CDR3 nucleotide sequence: TGCGCCAGCAGCCCCGGGACTAGTGCCGTCCATGAGCAGTTCTTC. The chain employs TRBV5-1 and TRBJ2-1; 8 positions match TRBD2. The CDR3 totals 15 residues. In germline, CDR1 is SGHRS, CDR2 YFSETQ. Unmatched junction bases numbered 11, after V lost 4 bases and J lost 8 bases.

The chain is built from TRBV5-1 and TRBJ1-2; D uncertain. Trimming removed 2 bases at V and 8 bases at J, with 13 bases between. Germline-derived CDR1 and CDR2 are SGHRS and YFSETQ. The CDR3 consists of 13 residues. The CDR3 DNA reads as TGCGCCAGCAGCTTAGACGGAGATGGGGGCTACACCTTC. Translating it yields CASSLDGDGGYTF.

This clone showed up just a few times. The chain is built from TRBV11-2 and TRBJ2-3, with D possibly being TRBD2 (5 bases). V lost 1 base to trimming and J lost 2 bases, with 10 bases between them. Germline loops: CDR1 SGHAT, CDR2 FQNNGV. This CDR3 spans 15 amino acids. The CDR3 reads CASSLVGADTDTQYF. The CDR3 bases are TGTGCCAGCAGCTTAGTTGGAGCGGACACAGATACGCAGTATTTT.

The J gene is TRBJ1-4, the V gene TRBV4-3; D unclear. Between the trimmed V and J ends, which lost 1 base and 0 bases, there was a span of 6 bases. The CDR3 consists of 15 residues. Germline CDR1 reads LGHNA; CDR2 reads YSLEER. For the CDR3, the DNA is TGCGCCAGCAGCCAAGTCGGGACAACTAATGAAAAACTGTTTTTT. The encoded protein is CASSQVGTTNEKLFF.

The chain is built from TRBV25-1 and TRBJ2-5, with TRBD1 matching 7 bases. The CDR3 runs to 15 residues. Trimming at V came to 2 bases and at J to 3 bases, leaving 6 bases not matched to a gene. Germline values: CDR1 MGHDK, CDR2 SYGVNS. The CDR3 nucleotides read TGTGCCAGCAGTGAAACAGGGGCCGGAGAAGAGACCCAGTACTTC. Its translation is CASSETGAGEETQYF.

The chain uses TRBV5-6 and TRBJ2-1; 9 nucleotides line up with TRBD1. Germline trimming cut 3 bases from V and 6 bases from J; bases unmatched to any gene: 7. The CDR3 loop spans 15 amino acids. Germline V CDR1 and CDR2: SGHDT, YYEEEE. The CDR3 DNA sequence: TGTGCCAGCAGCTACTGGACAGGGGTCGGCAATGAGCAGTTCTTC. Translated: CASSYWTGVGNEQFF.

The chain combines TRBV6-5 with TRBJ2-1; 10 bases line up with TRBD2. The trim removed 4 bases at V and 7 bases at J, leaving 7 bases unmatched. This CDR3 has 15 amino acids. Per the germline V gene, CDR1 is MNHEY and CDR2 is SVGAGI. Written as DNA, the CDR3 is TGTGCCAGCAGTTCCCTAAGCGGGAGGGCAAATGAGCAGTTCTTC. It codes for CASSSLSGRANEQFF.

This clone was seen only a few times. The rearrangement links TRBV30 to TRBJ1-1; D may be TRBD1 (6 bases). This CDR3 is built from 13 residues. V shed 5 bases and J shed 1 base, with 11 bases lying between them. Germline CDR1 GTSNPN, CDR2 SVGIG (reference sequence). The CDR3 bases are TGTGCCTGGGCCAGGGGCGGGAACACTGAAGCTTTCTTT. This gives the protein CAWARGGNTEAFF.

The genes are TRBV19 and TRBJ1-1; tentatively, D is TRBD1 (6 bases). The V end was cut by 6 bases, the J end by 4 bases, with 18 bases between. CDR3 size: 15 residues. Germline CDR1 and CDR2: LNHDA and SQIVND (reference sequence). The CDR3 nucleotides are TGTGCCAGTAGACCCCGGGCAGGGGCGGGCACTGAAGCTTTCTTT. It specifies CASRPRAGAGTEAFF.

This clone has more than one count but fewer than ten. V usage is TRBV6-1 and J usage is TRBJ2-3; 9 bases are a match to TRBD1. From germline, CDR1 is MNHNS and CDR2 SASEGT. The length of the CDR3 is 15 residues. J lost 4 bases, V lost 10 bases, and 12 bases had no gene match. In DNA form, the CDR3 reads TGTGCCACCGGATTTGGACAGGGGAGGCCAGATACGCAGTATTTT. This encodes CATGFGQGRPDTQYF.

The chain is built from TRBV5-1 and TRBJ2-3; D remains ambiguous. The germline CDR1 and CDR2 sequences are SGHRS and YFSETQ. The CDR3 spans 14 residues. With 0 bases removed from V and 2 bases from J, the gap between germline ends came to 7 bases. The DNA of the CDR3 is TGCGCCAGCAGCTTGGAACTCAACACAGATACGCAGTATTTT. This gives the protein CASSLELNTDTQYF.

The chain carries TRBV5-1 and TRBJ2-7; a possible D gene is TRBD1 (5 bases). There are 15 residues in the CDR3. V was trimmed by 3 bases and J by 5 bases, leaving 18 bases between them. CDR1 is SGHRS, CDR2 YFSETQ, per germline. The CDR3 DNA sequence: TGCGCCAGCAGCTCCCTCTCCAGGGTAGGGGACGAGCAGTACTTC. This translates into CASSSLSRVGDEQYF.

The chain joins TRBV5-6 to TRBJ2-1; no clear D gene. The V end was cut by 1 base, the J end by 10 bases, with 6 bases between. Germline loops: CDR1 SGHDT, CDR2 YYEEEE. The CDR3 spans 11 residues. The CDR3: CASSLNYEQFF. In nucleotides, the CDR3 is TGTGCCAGCAGCTTGAACTACGAGCAGTTCTTC.

This clone came up a few times. The chain joins TRBV9 to TRBJ1-3; perhaps TRBD1 as D (6 bases). The CDR3 consists of 16 residues. Trimming took off 4 bases at V and 0 bases at J, with 14 bases between the two ends. The germline V gene encodes CDR1 SGDLS and CDR2 YYNGEE. CDR3 DNA: TGTGCCAGCAGCCTGGACAGTAAAGACTCTGGAAACACCATATATTTT. Its protein product is CASSLDSKDSGNTIYF.

The V call is TRBV30, the J call TRBJ2-2; 7 nucleotides match TRBD1. The CDR3 is 15 residues long. After removal of 5 bases from V and 4 bases from J, the junction contained 10 bases not matched to a gene. CDR1 is GTSNPN and CDR2 is SVGIG in the germline V gene (reference sequence). The CDR3 here is CAWQFSDRRTGELFF. CDR3 DNA sequence: TGTGCCTGGCAGTTCTCGGACAGGCGCACCGGGGAGCTGTTTTTT.

This clone was seen more than once but under ten times. This chain connects TRBV21-1 to TRBJ2-2; the D call of TRBD1 is as the table states it, not checked on the DNA. TRBV21-1 is reported as a pseudogene. The CDR3 is 16 amino acids. The CDR3 DNA sequence: TGTGCCAGCAGCAAGCCCTTGACAGGGAGCACCGGGGAGCTGTTTTTT. The encoded protein is CASSKPLTGSTGELFF.